This T cell receptor delta chain was sequenced in a study of Vδ1+ human thymocytes. Whole-study results and caveats: Thymic TRG and TRD repertoires appeared highly polyclonal, with Gaussian CDR3 length distributions. Despite high sort purity, roughly 18% of thymic T cell receptor delta sequences were Vdelta2. Bulk repertoire data may be misinterpreted because of unexpected Vdelta2 sequences.

Between roughly 96% and 99.6% of sorted thymocytes were Vdelta1+. V gave up 3 bases and J gave up 0 bases, with 35 bases separating them. Germline V gene lookup returns CDR1 TSWWSYY and CDR2 QGS. CDR3 size: 23 residues. Sequences come from RNA converted to cDNA by reverse transcription. CDR3 amplicons came from multiplex PCR with pooled V-gene forward and constant-region reverse primers. TCRdb reanalysed the multiplex PCR reads via CATT. The sample holds about 53,000 delta-chain clones, around 16% seen once. This clone has a handful of counts. What it recognizes is unknown. The chain employs TRDV1 and TRDJ1, with D perhaps assigned TRDD2 or TRDD3 (8 bases each). This TCR was sampled from a girl less than two years old who had congenital heart surgery. Sequencing was performed on Vdelta1+ gamma-delta thymocytes from the thymus. This sample's subset: FACS-sorted CD3+ TCRalphabeta- TCRVdelta1+ TCRVdelta2- thymocytes. The CDR3 loop is CALGEPHPSYYFGGSPYTDKLIF. The CDR3 coding sequence is TGTGCTCTTGGGGAGCCTCACCCTTCCTATTACTTTGGGGGATCTCCGTACACCGATAAACTCATCTTT.